Sequencing of this TCR beta chain was carried out in a study of response to subunit inactivated influenza vaccine. Overall study findings and caveats: It was the authors' suggestion that each seasonal influenza vaccination recruits few new T cells.

In its sample, this clonotype was seen a few times. The antigen is undetermined. TCRdb fed the RT-PCR reads into MiXCR, producing one record per CDR3 protein. The data contain around 760,000 distinct CDR3 sequences, roughly 14% of them singletons. Trimming took 6 bases from V and 4 from J; bases not matched to a gene: 8. Germline V gives CDR1 DFQATT, CDR2 SNEGSKA (reference sequence). The CDR3 has 14 amino acids. The specimen was PBMCs from blood, collected about 14 days before vaccination. The receptor comes from a man between 45 and 60 years old who received an inactivated influenza vaccine. The chain combines TRBV20-1 with TRBJ2-3; 9 positions match TRBD1. This chain's CDR3 is CSAQTGGIADTQYF. The CDR3 DNA follows: TGCAGTGCACAGACAGGGGGTATCGCAGATACGCAGTATTTT.